This T cell receptor beta chain was captured in a study of blood T cell repertoires in COVID-19. Overall study: Researchers got acute and convalescent COVID-19 samples from the United States, Italy and Spain. The cDNA or gDNA used as material had been derived from T cells, B-cell-depleted T cells, or PBMCs.

In the authors' workflow: Estimation of nucleated cell counts relied on the amplification of reference gene primers. TCRdb's table, derived via immunoSEQ multiplex PCR, lists solely in-frame clones and lacks some. D and trimming come from the DNA, and the V and J calls and clone size come from that table. The data contain some 99,000 clones, around 75% of them singletons. Sequencing used peripheral blood. The receptor was derived from a man between 65 and 80 years old with acute or convalescent COVID-19.

The CDR3 DNA reads as TGTGCCAGCACCGAAGGACTAGCGAGATACAATGAGCAGTTCTTC. This encodes CASTEGLARYNEQFF. V gene TRBV6-5 combines with J gene TRBJ2-1; 9 nucleotides match TRBD2. This CDR3 has 15 residues. Germline V gene sequence: CDR1 MNHEY, CDR2 SVGAGI. Trimming at V came to 7 bases and at J to 4 bases, leaving 8 bases not matched to a gene.